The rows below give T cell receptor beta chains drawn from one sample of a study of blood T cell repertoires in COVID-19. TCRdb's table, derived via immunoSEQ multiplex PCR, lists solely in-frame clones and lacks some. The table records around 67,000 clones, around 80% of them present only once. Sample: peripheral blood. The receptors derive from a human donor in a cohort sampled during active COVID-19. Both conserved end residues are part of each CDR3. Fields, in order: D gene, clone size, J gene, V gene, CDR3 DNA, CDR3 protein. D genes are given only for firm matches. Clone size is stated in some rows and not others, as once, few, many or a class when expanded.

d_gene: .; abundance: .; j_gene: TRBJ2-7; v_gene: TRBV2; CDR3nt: TGTGCCAGCAGTGAAGGGGGAGGGGGGTACGAGCAGTACTTC; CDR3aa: CASSEGGGGYEQYF
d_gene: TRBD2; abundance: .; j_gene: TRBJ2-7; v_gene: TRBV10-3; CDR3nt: TGTGCCATCAGCGGACTAGCGGGAAACTACGAGCAGTACTTC; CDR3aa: CAISGLAGNYEQYF
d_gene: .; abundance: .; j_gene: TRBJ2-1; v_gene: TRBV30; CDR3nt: TGTGCCTGGAGTAAGGGATCCCGGCGGGGTAATGAGCAGTTCTTC; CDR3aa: CAWSKGSRRGNEQFF
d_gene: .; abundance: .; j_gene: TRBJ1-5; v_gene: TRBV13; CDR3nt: TGTGCCAGCAGTCGGGGTTTTTCGGGTCAGCCCCAGCATTTT; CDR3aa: CASSRGFSGQPQHF
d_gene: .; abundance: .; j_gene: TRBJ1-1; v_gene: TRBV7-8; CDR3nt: TGTGCCAGCAGCGAGGGAAACACTGAAGCTTTCTTT; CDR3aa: CASSEGNTEAFF
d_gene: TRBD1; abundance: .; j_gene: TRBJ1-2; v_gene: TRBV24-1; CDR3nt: TGTGCCACCAGTGAATCCGGGACAGGGATCTATGGCTACACCTTC; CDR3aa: CATSESGTGIYGYTF
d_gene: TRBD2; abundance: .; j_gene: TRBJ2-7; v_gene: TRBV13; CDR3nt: TGTGCCAGCAGCCTCCCGGGGGGCTCCTACGAGCAGTACTTC; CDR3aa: CASSLPGGSYEQYF
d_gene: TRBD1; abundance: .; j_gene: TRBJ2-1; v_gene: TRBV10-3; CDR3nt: TGTGCCATCAGAGGACAGGGGGTCGGAAATGAGCAGTTCTTC; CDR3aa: CAIRGQGVGNEQFF
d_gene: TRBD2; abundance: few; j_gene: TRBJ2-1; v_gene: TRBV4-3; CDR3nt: TGCGCCAGCAGCCAAGCGGGACTAGCGGGAGTGAGTGAGCAGTTCTTC; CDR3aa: CASSQAGLAGVSEQFF
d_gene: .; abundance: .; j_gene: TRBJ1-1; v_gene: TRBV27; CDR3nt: TGTGCCAGCAAGTGGGGGGAGAACACTGAAGCTTTCTTT; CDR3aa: CASKWGENTEAFF
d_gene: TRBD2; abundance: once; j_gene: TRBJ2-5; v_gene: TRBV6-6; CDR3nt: TGTGCCGGGTCGACTAGCGGGTCACAAGAGACCCAGTACTTC; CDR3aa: CAGSTSGSQETQYF
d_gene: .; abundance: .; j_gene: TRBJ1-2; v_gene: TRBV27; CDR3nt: TGTGCCAGCAGTTTGACGTCGGGTTCTAACTATGGCTACACCTTC; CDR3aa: CASSLTSGSNYGYTF
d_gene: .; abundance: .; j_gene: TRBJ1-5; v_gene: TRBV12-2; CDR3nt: TGTGCAAGTCGCCGGACAGACGTTATCCAGCCCCAGCATTTT; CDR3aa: CASRRTDVIQPQHF
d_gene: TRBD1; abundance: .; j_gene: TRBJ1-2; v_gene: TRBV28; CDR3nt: TGTGCCAGCAGGCCGACAGGGGACGTTAATGGCTACACCTTC; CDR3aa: CASRPTGDVNGYTF
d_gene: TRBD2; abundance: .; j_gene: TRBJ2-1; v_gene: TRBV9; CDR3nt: TGTGCCAGCAGCGTAGGGGCTAGCGGATACAATGAGCAGTTCTTC; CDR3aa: CASSVGASGYNEQFF
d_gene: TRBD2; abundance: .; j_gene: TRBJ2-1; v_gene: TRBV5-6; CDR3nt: TGTGCCAGCAGCTACCGGACTAGCGGGGGAAATGAGCAGTTCTTC; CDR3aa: CASSYRTSGGNEQFF
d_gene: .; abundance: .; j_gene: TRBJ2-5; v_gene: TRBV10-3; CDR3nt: TGTGCCATCAGTGAGGTGAATGGGAGAGAGACCCAGTACTTC; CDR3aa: CAISEVNGRETQYF
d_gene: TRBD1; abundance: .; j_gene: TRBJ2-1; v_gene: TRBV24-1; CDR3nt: TGTGCCACCGGGGGGGACAGGGGCCGTAGCGAGCAGTTCTTC; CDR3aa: CATGGDRGRSEQFF
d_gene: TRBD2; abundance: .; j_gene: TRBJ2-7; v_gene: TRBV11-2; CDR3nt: TGTGCCAGCAGCCTGGGACTAGCGGGTGCCTACGAGCAGTACTTC; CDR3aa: CASSLGLAGAYEQYF
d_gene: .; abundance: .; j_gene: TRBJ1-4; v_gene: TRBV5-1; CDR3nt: TGCGCCAGCAGCCCTAGTCAGACGCGATCAACTAATGAAAAACTGTTTTTT; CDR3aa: CASSPSQTRSTNEKLFF
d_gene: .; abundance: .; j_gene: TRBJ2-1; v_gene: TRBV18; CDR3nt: TGTGCCAGCTCACCACAAGACTCCAATGAGCAGTTCTTC; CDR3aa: CASSPQDSNEQFF
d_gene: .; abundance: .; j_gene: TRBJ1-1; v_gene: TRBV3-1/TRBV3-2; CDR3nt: TGTGCCAGCAGCCAAGAGGGGACACTTTTGAACACTGAAGCTTTCTTT; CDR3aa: CASSQEGTLLNTEAFF
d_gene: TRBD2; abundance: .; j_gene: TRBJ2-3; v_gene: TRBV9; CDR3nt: TGTGCCAGCAGCCCCCGACTAGCCGGCGGCACAGATACGCAGTATTTT; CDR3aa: CASSPRLAGGTDTQYF
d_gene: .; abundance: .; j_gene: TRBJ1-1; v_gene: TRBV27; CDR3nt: TGTGCCAGCAAAAAACAGGTGAACACTGAAGCTTTCTTT; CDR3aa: CASKKQVNTEAFF
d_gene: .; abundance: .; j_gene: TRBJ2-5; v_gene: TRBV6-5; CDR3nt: TGTGCCAGCAGATCCCAGGGGCTAGAGACCCAGTACTTC; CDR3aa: CASRSQGLETQYF
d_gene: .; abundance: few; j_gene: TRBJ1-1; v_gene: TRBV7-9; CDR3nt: TGTGCCAGCAGCCCAATTACAGGGAACACTGAAGCTTTCTTT; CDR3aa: CASSPITGNTEAFF
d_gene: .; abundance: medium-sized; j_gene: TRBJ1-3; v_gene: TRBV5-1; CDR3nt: TGCGCCAGCAGCACAGAGAGCTCTGGAAACACCATATATTTT; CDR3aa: CASSTESSGNTIYF
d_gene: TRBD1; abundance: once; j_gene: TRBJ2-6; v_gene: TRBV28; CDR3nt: TGTGCCAGCAGTTGGGACAGGGACACGTCCGGGGCCAACGTCCTGACTTTC; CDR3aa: CASSWDRDTSGANVLTF
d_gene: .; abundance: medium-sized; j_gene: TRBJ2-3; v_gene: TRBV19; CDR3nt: TGTGCCAGTACCTCGAGAGGTGACTTAACAGATACGCAGTATTTT; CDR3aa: CASTSRGDLTDTQYF
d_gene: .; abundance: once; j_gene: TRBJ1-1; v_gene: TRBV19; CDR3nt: TGTGCCAGTAGTATTTGGGGCCGAGCTTTCTTT; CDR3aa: CASSIWGRAFF
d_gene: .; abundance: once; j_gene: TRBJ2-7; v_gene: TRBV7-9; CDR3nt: TGTGCCAGCAGTTTTTATGGGGACATCGACGAGCAGTACTTC; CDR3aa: CASSFYGDIDEQYF
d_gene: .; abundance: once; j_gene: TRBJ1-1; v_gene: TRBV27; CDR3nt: TGTGCCAGCAGTCTACGGACTGGAAGTGAAGCTTTCTTT; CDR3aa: CASSLRTGSEAFF
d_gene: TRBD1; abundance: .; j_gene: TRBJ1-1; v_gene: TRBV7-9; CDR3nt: TGTGCCAGCAGCTTACTGGCAGGGGGCGCTTTCGATGAAGCTTTCTTT; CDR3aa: CASSLLAGGAFDEAFF